One sample yielded the 16 T cell receptor beta chains listed below, sequenced in a study of shared clonotypes between healthy human individuals. Profiling relied on immunoSEQ multiplex PCR, and the TCRdb table lists in-frame clones only, not all of them. The sample has about 92,000 clones, 68% seen once. Sequenced: memory CD8+ T cells sorted from blood. Described subset: CD45RO+ cells pooled with CCR7-negative TemRA cells. The origin of the receptors is a young man in good health.

The chain employs TRBV14 and TRBJ1-3, with 7 bases fitting TRBD1. The CDR3 length is 16 residues. J gave up 2 bases and V 3 bases, and 7 bases lay outside the gene matches. Germline assignment: CDR1 SGHDN and CDR2 FVKESK. Written as DNA, the CDR3 is TGTGCCAGCAGCCAGACGACAGGGTCCCCTGGAAACACCATATATTTT. It specifies CASSQTTGSPGNTIYF.

The chain links TRBV7-2 to TRBJ2-1, with 12 bases fitting TRBD2. The CDR3 sequence is 15 residues long. J lost 7 bases, V lost 6 bases, and 7 bases had no gene match. The V gene's germline CDR1 is SGHTA and CDR2 FQGNSA. CDR3 in amino acids: CASSRLAGGGNEQFF. The CDR3 nucleotides are TGTGCCAGCAGTCGCCTAGCGGGAGGGGGGAATGAGCAGTTCTTC.

There are a few counts of this clone. The V call is TRBV6-1, the J call TRBJ2-7, with 9 bases matching TRBD1. The V and J ends lost 5 bases and 6 bases, in that order; junction bases with no gene match: 8. The CDR3 is made up of 14 amino acids. Germline V lookup: CDR1 MNHNS, CDR2 SASEGT. This chain's CDR3 is CASSPSGQGLEQYF. For the CDR3, the DNA is TGTGCCAGCAGTCCAAGCGGACAGGGGCTCGAGCAGTACTTC.

The count of this clone is one. This sequence joins TRBV7-8 and TRBJ2-7; 8 nucleotides line up with TRBD2. The germline CDR1 and CDR2 sequences are SGHVS and FQNEAQ. V lost 2 bases and J lost 2; bases outside the gene matches: 5. The CDR3 extends over 15 amino acids. The DNA of the CDR3 is TGTGCCAGCAGCTTACTGTCGGGAGGGCCCTACGAGCAGTACTTC. This codes for CASSLLSGGPYEQYF.

The CDR3, as DNA: TGTGCCAGCAGTTACTCTGGGTACGAGACCCAGTACTTC. Translated, it gives CASSYSGYETQYF. The V gene is TRBV6-6, the J gene TRBJ2-5; no reliable D call. Germline CDR1 reads MNHNY; CDR2 reads SVGAGI (reference sequence). V lost 0 bases, J lost 5 bases, and 7 bases lay in between. CDR3 length: 13 amino acids.

Comment on this clone: A much larger clone lies one base from this, so it may be a read error. Other DNA sequences in this sample translate to the same CDR3. The chain links TRBV27 to TRBJ2-7, with D possibly being TRBD2 (7 bases). CDR3 length: 13 residues. Germline-derived CDR1 and CDR2 are MNHEY and SMNVEV (reference sequence). V was trimmed by 7 bases and J by 1 base, leaving 11 bases between them. Here the CDR3 reads CASMGGASYEQYF. DNA for the CDR3: TGTGCCAGCATGGGGGGGGCGTCCTACGAGCAGTACTTC.

This chain links TRBV11-1 with TRBJ2-5; 13 bases map to TRBD2. Germline lookup yields CDR1 SGHAT and CDR2 FQDESV (reference sequence). The CDR3 is made up of 16 amino acids. The J segment lost 9 bases and the V segment lost 5 bases, leaving 12 bases of the junction unmatched. The DNA of the CDR3 is TGTGCCAGCAGCCCACTAGCGGGAGGGGACTCGCGGGCCCAGTACTTC. It codes for CASSPLAGGDSRAQYF.

In the case of this clone: One base away lies a much larger clone, so this may be a sequencing read error. Other DNA sequences of this sample code for an identical CDR3. The V gene is TRBV10-2, the J gene TRBJ1-3; D gene unclear. Trimming cost V 6 bases and J 1 base, with 16 bases left between them. This CDR3 has 16 residues. Germline V gene sequence: CDR1 WSHSY, CDR2 SAAADI. This chain's CDR3 is CASRDAGFSSGNTIYF. The CDR3 DNA is TGCGCCAGCAGAGATGCGGGCTTCAGTTCTGGAAACACCATATATTTT.

This clone was seen only a few times. The chain couples TRBV6-4 to TRBJ2-1; maybe TRBD2 (6 bases). This CDR3 has 15 residues. Germline V gives CDR1 MRHNA, CDR2 SNTAGT. The ends were cut back, 3 bases at V and 4 bases at J, with 13 bases in the middle. The CDR3 DNA follows: TGTGCCAGCAGTGATGTGGATAGCGGATACAATGAGCAGTTCTTC. Its translation: CASSDVDSGYNEQFF.

Concerning this clone itself: It differs at one base from a far larger clone, so likely a read error. This chain links TRBV7-9 with TRBJ2-4, with 8 nucleotides matching TRBD2. Germline V gene sequence: CDR1 SEHNR, CDR2 FQNEAQ (reference sequence). This CDR3 is 15 amino acids long. V was pared by 5 bases and J by 7 bases, with 10 bases of the junction left unmatched. CDR3 amino acids: CASSRTSGGGNIQYF. CDR3 nucleotide sequence: TGTGCCAGCAGCCGGACGTCGGGCGGGGGGAACATTCAGTACTTC.

This sequence joins TRBV4-2 and TRBJ2-7; 9 bases agree with TRBD1. The CDR3 is made up of 15 amino acids. Trimming removed 4 bases from V and 6 bases from J; junction bases left unmatched: 10. Germline-derived CDR1 and CDR2 are LGHNA and YNFKEQ. CDR3 sequence: CASSPTGTGWSEQYF. CDR3 sequence (DNA): TGTGCCAGCAGCCCCACCGGGACAGGGTGGTCCGAGCAGTACTTC.

The chain employs TRBV28 and TRBJ2-5, with 7 bases matching TRBD2. This CDR3 region has 14 residues. Germline-derived CDR1 and CDR2 are MDHEN and SYDVKM. Germline trimming cut 6 bases from V and 1 base from J; bases unmatched to any gene: 5. The chain's CDR3 is CASSRAGTQETQYF. CDR3 nucleotides: TGTGCCAGCAGCCGAGCGGGGACCCAAGAGACCCAGTACTTC.

This clone was seen a few times. This chain uses TRBV6-1 with TRBJ2-6; no firm D call. Germline V gene sequence: CDR1 MNHNS, CDR2 SASEGT. This CDR3 is built from 15 residues. Deletions cut 4 bases from V and 0 bases from J, with 7 bases between. CDR3: CASSGLDSGANVLTF. DNA for the CDR3: TGTGCCAGCAGTGGTCTAGACTCTGGGGCCAACGTCCTGACTTTC.

The V gene is TRBV5-1, the J gene TRBJ2-1, with 10 bases aligning to TRBD1. The V gene's germline CDR1 is SGHRS and CDR2 YFSETQ. This CDR3 is built from 15 residues. J gave up 12 bases and V 3 bases, and 12 bases lay outside the gene matches. CDR3 protein: CASSSPGQGSFRQFF. In DNA, the CDR3 is TGCGCCAGCAGCTCACCGGGACAGGGGTCGTTTCGGCAGTTCTTC.

The chain uses TRBV9 and TRBJ2-1, with unresolved D. CDR1 is SGDLS, CDR2 YYNGEE, per germline. This CDR3 spans 12 amino acids. With 0 bases removed from V and 6 bases from J, the gap between germline ends came to 4 bases. The CDR3 DNA sequence: TGTGCCAGCAGCGTAGCAAGCAATGAGCAGTTCTTC. Its protein is CASSVASNEQFF.

This chain connects TRBV9 to TRBJ2-5, with 7 bases lining up with TRBD1. V was clipped by 4 bases and J by 0 bases; unmatched bases: 0. The CDR3 loop spans 13 amino acids. The germline CDR1 and CDR2 sequences are SGDLS and YYNGEE. The CDR3 is CASSQGDQETQYF. The DNA of the CDR3 is TGTGCCAGCAGCCAGGGGGACCAAGAGACCCAGTACTTC. The entire variable domain, with the rest obtained from reference TRBV9 and TRBJ2-5, is as follows: DSGVTQTPKHLITATGQRVTLRCSPRSGDLSVYWYQQSLDQGLQFLIQYYNGEERAKGNILERFSAQQFPDLHSELNLSSLELGDSALYFCASSQGDQETQYFGPGTRLLVL.